The clone carrying this T cell receptor (beta chain) appeared a few times. The data belong to a study of somatic mutations in cytotoxic T cells in rheumatoid arthritis. Methods used by the authors: Of patient CD8+ clones exceeding 1%, few matched published virus-specific TCRB sequences. The protocol was immunoSEQ multiplex PCR, while the TCRdb copy is restricted to in-frame clones and leaves out a portion. The DNA gave D and trimming, while V, J and clone size come from that table. The sample yields roughly 17,000 clones, around 84% seen once. The origin of this receptor is a woman aged 40 to 49 with rheumatoid arthritis. Source material: CD8+ T cells sorted from blood.

Written as DNA, the CDR3 is TGCGCCAGCGCCAGGGACAGGGGGCAATACGAGCAGTACTTC. Residues: CASARDRGQYEQYF. This rearrangement joins TRBV4-1 to TRBJ2-7, with 12 nucleotides matching TRBD1. Germline V gives CDR1 MGHRA, CDR2 YSYEKL. The junction had 6 bases not matched to a gene; V was cut back by 8 bases and J by 4 bases. The CDR3 totals 14 residues.